This T cell receptor (beta chain) was identified in a study of blood T cells in healthy people across ages. Through a sample-barcoded 5' primer and a J-beta primer mix, a second PCR was run for roughly 6 to 11 cycles. A single record per CDR3 protein comes from TCRdb applying MiXCR to the 5' RACE reads. Among 1.5 million to 2 million distinct CDR3 sequences, approximately 28% were seen once, and the ten largest hold 7.7%. This clonotype was counted a few times. Its antigen is undetermined. General study results and limits: Higher diversity, along with more naive CD4+ cells, distinguished long-lived donors from aged donors.

The CDR3 has 15 amino acids. CDR1 SNHLY and CDR2 FYNNEI come from the germline V gene. V lost 6 bases and J lost 6; bases outside the gene matches: 9. The sequencing sample was made of blood. The V call is TRBV2, the J call TRBJ2-3; 10 positions agree with TRBD2. The source of this sequence is a woman aged 25 to 39 in good health. CDR3: CASSRERGGMDTQYF. The CDR3 nucleotides read TGTGCCAGCAGCAGAGAGCGGGGGGGCATGGATACGCAGTATTTT.